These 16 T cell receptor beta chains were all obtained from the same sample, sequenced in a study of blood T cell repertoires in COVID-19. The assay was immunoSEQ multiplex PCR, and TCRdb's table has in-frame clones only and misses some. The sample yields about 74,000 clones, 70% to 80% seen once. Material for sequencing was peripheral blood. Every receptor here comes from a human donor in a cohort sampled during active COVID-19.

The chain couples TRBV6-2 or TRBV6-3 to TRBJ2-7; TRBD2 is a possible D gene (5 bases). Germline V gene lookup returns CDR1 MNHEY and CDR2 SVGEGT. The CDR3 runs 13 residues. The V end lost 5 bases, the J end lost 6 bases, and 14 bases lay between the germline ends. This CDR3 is CASSMDGISEQYV. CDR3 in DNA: TGTGCCAGCAGTATGGACGGGATAAGCGAGCAGTACGTC.

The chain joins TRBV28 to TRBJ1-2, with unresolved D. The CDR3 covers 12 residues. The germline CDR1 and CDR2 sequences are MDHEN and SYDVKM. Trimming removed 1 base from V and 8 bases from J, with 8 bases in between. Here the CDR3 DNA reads TGTGCCAGCAGTTTATCGTTTGGCGGCTACACCTTC. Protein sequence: CASSLSFGGYTF.

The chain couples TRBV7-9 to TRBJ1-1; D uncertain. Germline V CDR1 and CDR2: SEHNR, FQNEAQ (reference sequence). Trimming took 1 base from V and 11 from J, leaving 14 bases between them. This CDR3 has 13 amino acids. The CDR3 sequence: CASSLVPAAPAFF. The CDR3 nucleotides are TGTGCCAGCAGCTTAGTCCCGGCGGCTCCTGCTTTCTTT.

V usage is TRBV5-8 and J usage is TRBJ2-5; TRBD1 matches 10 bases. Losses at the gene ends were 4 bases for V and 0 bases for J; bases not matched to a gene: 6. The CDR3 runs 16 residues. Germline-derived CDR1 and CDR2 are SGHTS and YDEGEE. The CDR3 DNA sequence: TGTGCCAGCAGCGCAGGGACAGGGGCACACCAAGAGACCCAGTACTTC. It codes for CASSAGTGAHQETQYF.

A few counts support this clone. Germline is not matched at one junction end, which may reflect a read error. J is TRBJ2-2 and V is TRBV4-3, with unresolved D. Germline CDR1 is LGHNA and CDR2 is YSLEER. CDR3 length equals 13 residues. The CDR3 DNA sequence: TGCGCCAGCAGCCGAGCGAACGCCGGGGAGCTGTTTTTT. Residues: CASSRANAGELFF.

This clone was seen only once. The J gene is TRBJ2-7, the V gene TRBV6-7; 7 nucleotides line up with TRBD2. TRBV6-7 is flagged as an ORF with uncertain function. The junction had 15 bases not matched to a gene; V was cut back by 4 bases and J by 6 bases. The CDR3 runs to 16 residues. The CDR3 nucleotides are TGTGCCAGCAGTTGGAGCGCGGGAGTACATCCCGGCGAGCAGTACGTC. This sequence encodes CASSWSAGVHPGEQYV.

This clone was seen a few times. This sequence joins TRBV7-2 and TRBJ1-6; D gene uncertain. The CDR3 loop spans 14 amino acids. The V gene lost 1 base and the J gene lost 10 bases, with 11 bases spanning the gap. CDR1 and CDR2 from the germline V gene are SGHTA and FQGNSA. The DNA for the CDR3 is TGTGCCAGCAGCTTAGATGTGGTTGGCTCACCCCTCCACTTT. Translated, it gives CASSLDVVGSPLHF.

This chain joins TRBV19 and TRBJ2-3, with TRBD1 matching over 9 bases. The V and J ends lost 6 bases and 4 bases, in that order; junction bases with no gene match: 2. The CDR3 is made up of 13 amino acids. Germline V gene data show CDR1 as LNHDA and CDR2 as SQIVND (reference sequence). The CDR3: CASSRDRADTQYF. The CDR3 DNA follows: TGTGCCAGTAGCCGGGACAGGGCAGATACGCAGTATTTT.

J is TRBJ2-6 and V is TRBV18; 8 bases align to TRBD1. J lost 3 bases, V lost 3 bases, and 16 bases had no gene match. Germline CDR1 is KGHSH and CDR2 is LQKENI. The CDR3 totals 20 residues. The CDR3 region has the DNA TGTGCCAGCTCACCTCTGTTGGCAGGGGGCCTTGTATTTGGGGCCAACGTCCTGACTTTC. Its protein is CASSPLLAGGLVFGANVLTF.

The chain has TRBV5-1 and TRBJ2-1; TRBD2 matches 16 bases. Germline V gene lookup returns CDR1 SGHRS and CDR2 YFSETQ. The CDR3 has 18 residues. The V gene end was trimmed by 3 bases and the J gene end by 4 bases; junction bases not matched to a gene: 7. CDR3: CASSWGLAGGNSYNEQFF. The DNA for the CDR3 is TGCGCCAGCAGCTGGGGACTAGCGGGGGGGAACTCTTACAATGAGCAGTTCTTC.

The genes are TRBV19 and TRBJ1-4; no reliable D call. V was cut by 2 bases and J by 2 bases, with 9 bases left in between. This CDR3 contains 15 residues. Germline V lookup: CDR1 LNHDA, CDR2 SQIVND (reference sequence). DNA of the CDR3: TGTGCCAGTAGTATAATGGGGAGGACTAATGAAAAACTGTTTTTT. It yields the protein CASSIMGRTNEKLFF.

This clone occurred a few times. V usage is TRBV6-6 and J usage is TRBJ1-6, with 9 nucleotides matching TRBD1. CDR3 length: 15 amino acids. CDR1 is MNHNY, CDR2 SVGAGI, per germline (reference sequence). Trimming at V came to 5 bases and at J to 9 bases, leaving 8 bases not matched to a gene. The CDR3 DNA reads TGTGCCAGCAGTAGTTACAGGGGGCAGGGTTCACCCCTCCACTTT. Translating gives CASSSYRGQGSPLHF.

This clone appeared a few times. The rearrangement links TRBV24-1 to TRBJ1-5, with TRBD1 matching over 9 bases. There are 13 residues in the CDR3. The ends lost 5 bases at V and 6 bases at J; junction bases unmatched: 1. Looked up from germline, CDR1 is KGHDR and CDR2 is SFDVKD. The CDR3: CATSVQGAQPQHF. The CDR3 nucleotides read TGTGCCACCAGTGTACAGGGGGCTCAGCCCCAGCATTTT.

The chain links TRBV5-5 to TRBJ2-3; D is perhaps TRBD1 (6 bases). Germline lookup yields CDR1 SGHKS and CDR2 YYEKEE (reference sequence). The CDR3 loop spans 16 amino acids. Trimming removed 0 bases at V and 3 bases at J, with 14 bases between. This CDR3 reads CASSLAFGQGTDTQYF. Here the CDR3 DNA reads TGTGCCAGCAGCTTGGCCTTCGGCCAGGGGACAGATACGCAGTATTTT.

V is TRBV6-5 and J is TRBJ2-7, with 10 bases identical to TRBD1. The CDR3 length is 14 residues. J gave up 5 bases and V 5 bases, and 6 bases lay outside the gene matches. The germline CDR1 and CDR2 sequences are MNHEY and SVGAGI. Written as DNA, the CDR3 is TGTGCCAGCAGTCCCGGGACAGGGGCCCACGAGCAGTACTTC. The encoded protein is CASSPGTGAHEQYF.

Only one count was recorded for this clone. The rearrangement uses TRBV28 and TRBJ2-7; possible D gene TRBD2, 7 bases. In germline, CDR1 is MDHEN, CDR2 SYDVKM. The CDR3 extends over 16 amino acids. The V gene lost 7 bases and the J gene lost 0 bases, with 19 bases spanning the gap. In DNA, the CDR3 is TGTGCCAGCAATGGATCTGGCGGGGGCCGCTCCTACGAGCAGTACTTC. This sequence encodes CASNGSGGGRSYEQYF.